This record concerns one T cell receptor (beta chain) sequence. Its target is not known. This sample was taken from a study of cytomegalovirus exposure and HLA in healthy donors. Whole-study context: Most genotyped donors, 81% of around 370, had Caucasian-associated genetic ancestry.

Regarding the study as a whole: Later work showed greater clonal expansion in HLA-associated TCR beta chains than in equally common others. The productive fraction for most TCR beta V segments was about 87% or about 30% in an earlier analysis.

Germline lookup yields CDR1 SGHNT and CDR2 YENEEA. The ends were cut back, 1 base at V and 3 bases at J, with 6 bases in the middle. The CDR3 consists of 13 residues. The PCR ran on 60 Vbeta and 13 Jbeta primers. Assay: immunoSEQ multiplex PCR; the TCRdb copy retains only in-frame clones and omits some. This sample yields around 110,000 clones, of which over 60% are seen a single time; about 8.1% belongs to the top ten. This chain uses TRBV11-3 with TRBJ1-2; D uncertain. Input material: PBMCs. The clonotype comes from a woman between 40 and 55 years old in good health and CMV-seropositive. Here the CDR3 reads CASSLGQDYGYTF. As DNA, the CDR3 is TGTGCCAGCAGCTTAGGCCAGGACTATGGCTACACCTTC.